What follows is one T cell receptor beta chain and its context. Its cognate antigen has yet to be identified. Base quality data are lacking; no much larger clone is found one base away. TCRbeta CDR3 regions were amplified from genomic DNA by means of the immunoSEQ Assay, a bias-controlled multiplex PCR. In the authors' own workflow: The number of nucleated cells in each sample was estimated from the amplification of reference gene primers within the assay. Sequence reads were collapsed and filtered to measure the absolute abundance of every unique TCRbeta CDR3 rearrangement. For each sample, productive Simpson clonality was calculated as the square root of Simpson's diversity index over productive rearrangements. This immuneACCESS table, as held by TCRdb, lists in-frame sequences with V and J called but not all clones. Of the missing ones, under half trace to an unresolved V gene in checked studies; the others have no known cause. V, J and clone size are those of that table, while D and trimming were read from the DNA. Present in this sample are about 220,000 clones, approximately 80% of which were seen just once. The ten largest clones capture 9.7% of the sample.

The CDR3 spans 14 residues, from the cysteine through the phenylalanine. The only DNA kept is the CDR3, 42 bases in frame from the first base. For CDR1 and CDR2, the germline V gene lists SGHTS and YDEGEE. Clipping removes 1 base from V and 8 bases from J, with 8 as the unmatched junction base count. These data are taken from a study of blood T cell repertoires in COVID-19 (dated by TCRdb to the early 2020s). At the level of the whole study: Samples covering the acute and convalescent phases of COVID-19 were provided by collaborators in the United States, Italy and Spain. The prospective study material was composed of cDNA or gDNA derived from T cells, B-cell-depleted T cells, or PBMCs. The dataset comprised deeply sampled blood TCRbeta repertoires from subjects exposed to, actively infected with, or recovered from COVID-19. A freely available public database, intended as a resource for researchers studying the immune response to SARS-CoV-2, is where the repertoires were released. The samples were drawn from the first 160 participants of the ongoing ImmuneRACE study and from roughly 1,300 subjects provided by 6 global collaborators. A de-identified subject ID, COVID-19 status, age in years and sex were almost always included in the sample metadata. Where HLA class I and class II types were available, the types were taken from metadata supplied by the sample provider, not from assay-based typing. What the research found in general, with its limitations: The amount of clinical and demographic metadata varied by source and participant and was provided uncurated.

Whole blood was collected in K2EDTA tubes by collaborating institutions according to the institutions' own protocols. For TCRbeta analysis, collaborator samples were shipped as frozen whole blood, as isolated PBMCs, or as DNA extracted from either sample type. The sequence links TRBV5-8 to TRBJ1-1, with 7 bases in between that match TRBD1. The sequence derives from a man aged 50-60 years with active or convalescent COVID-19. The sequenced sample was peripheral blood. The CDR3 reads as follows: CASSLQWQGGEAFF. The nucleotide sequence reads as follows: TGTGCCAGCAGCTTGCAGTGGCAGGGGGGCGAAGCTTTCTTT.